Below, 21 T cell receptor beta chains from the same sample are listed, as sequenced in a study of blood T cell repertoires in COVID-19. TCRdb keeps only in-frame clones here, not all; method: immunoSEQ multiplex PCR. Of 50,000 to 75,000 clones in the sample, 65% to 85% were seen once. The sequencing sample was made of peripheral blood. The source of these receptors is a man older than 75 with active or convalescent COVID-19.

This chain links TRBV6-2 or TRBV6-3 with TRBJ1-5; the match to TRBD1 covers 7 bases. V lost 6 bases and J lost 2; bases outside the gene matches: 4. The CDR3 is 14 amino acids. The V gene's germline CDR1 is MNHEY and CDR2 SVGEGT. For the CDR3, the DNA is TGTGCCAGCAGCAAAACAGGGGGCAATCAGCCCCAGCATTTT. Its translation: CASSKTGGNQPQHF.

The chain employs TRBV11-2 and TRBJ1-5; D possibly corresponds to TRBD1 (6 bases). The germline gives CDR1 SGHAT, CDR2 FQNNGV. V was cut by 3 bases and J by 7 bases, with 13 bases left in between. CDR3 length equals 14 residues. CDR3 in amino acids: CASSFTGPLQPQHF. CDR3 nucleotides: TGTGCCAGCAGCTTCACAGGGCCTTTACAGCCCCAGCATTTT.

The rearrangement joins TRBV27 to TRBJ1-4; maybe TRBD1 (5 bases). The V and J ends lost 3 bases and 8 bases respectively, with 19 bases between them. The CDR3 length is 16 residues. CDR1 MNHEY and CDR2 SMNVEV come from the germline V gene (reference sequence). The CDR3 DNA reads as TGTGCCAGCAGTTTGGTCCGTGGCAGGGTCGAAGAAAAACTGTTTTTT. This encodes CASSLVRGRVEEKLFF.

The CDR3 loop reads CASTPRQGAAYEQYF. The CDR3 bases are TGTGCCAGCACCCCCCGACAGGGGGCAGCCTACGAGCAGTACTTC. The chain joins TRBV6-6 to TRBJ2-7; 10 positions match TRBD1. This CDR3 has 15 amino acids. The V gene end was trimmed by 7 bases and the J gene end by 2 bases; junction bases not matched to a gene: 8. Per the germline V gene, CDR1 is MNHNY and CDR2 is SVGAGI (reference sequence).

The chain employs TRBV12-5 and TRBJ1-2, with TRBD1 as a possible D gene (6 bases). This CDR3 spans 10 amino acids. Per germline, CDR1 LGHNT and CDR2 FRNRAP. V lost 6 bases and J lost 12, with 11 bases in between. The CDR3 spells CASGTGSDTF. CDR3 coding DNA: TGTGCTAGTGGCACAGGGTCGGACACCTTC.

The gene calls are TRBV14 and TRBJ1-1, with D unresolved. V gave up 0 bases and J gave up 5 bases, with 13 bases separating them. In germline, CDR1 is SGHDN, CDR2 FVKESK. This CDR3 spans 15 amino acids. The CDR3 is CASSQDWPPGTEAFF. CDR3 in DNA: TGTGCCAGCAGCCAAGATTGGCCCCCGGGGACTGAAGCTTTCTTT. Complete variable domain (other parts from reference TRBV14 and TRBJ1-1): EAGVTQFPSHSVIEKGQTVTLRCDPISGHDNLYWYRRVMGKEIKFLLHFVKESKQDESGMPNNRFLAERTGGTYSTLKVQPAELEDSGVYFCASSQDWPPGTEAFFGQGTRLTVV.

This clone came up once. In nucleotides, the CDR3 is TGTGCCAGCAGCTCCCCCCCGGGACTTCGGGGGGCCACTGAAGCTTTCTTT. Translation gives CASSSPPGLRGATEAFF. The V gene is TRBV13, the J gene TRBJ1-1, with a tentative D call TRBD1 (6 bases). This CDR3 spans 17 amino acids. With 4 bases removed from V and 4 bases from J, the gap between germline ends came to 22 bases. In germline, CDR1 is PRHDT, CDR2 FYEKMQ (reference sequence).

The chain carries TRBV7-9 and TRBJ2-1, with unresolved D. The CDR3 contains 11 residues. V was cut by 8 bases and J by 4 bases, with 6 bases left in between. Germline V gene data show CDR1 as SEHNR and CDR2 as FQNEAQ (reference sequence). The CDR3, as DNA: TGTGCCAGCGCGACTTACAATGAGCAGTTCTTC. Its translation: CASATYNEQFF.

Only one count was recorded for this clone. The chain is built from TRBV7-9 and TRBJ2-7, with a tentative D call TRBD1 (6 bases). V lost 5 bases to trimming and J lost 0 bases, with 26 bases between them. CDR3 length: 19 residues. Germline V gene data show CDR1 as SEHNR and CDR2 as FQNEAQ (reference sequence). This CDR3 reads CASSPQGHDSSPHSYEQYF. DNA for the CDR3: TGTGCCAGCAGCCCGCAGGGACACGACTCATCTCCGCACTCCTACGAGCAGTACTTC.

The V and J genes are TRBV5-1 and TRBJ1-2; D unclear. V was trimmed by 0 bases and J by 4 bases, leaving 10 bases between them. CDR1 SGHRS and CDR2 YFSETQ come from the germline V gene. This CDR3 spans 14 amino acids. The CDR3, as DNA: TGCGCCAGCAGCTTGGCCTCTAACAGCTATGGCTACACCTTC. Protein: CASSLASNSYGYTF.

V gene TRBV5-1 combines with J gene TRBJ2-1; a possible D gene is TRBD2 (7 bases). Germline V CDR1 and CDR2: SGHRS, YFSETQ. CDR3 length equals 18 residues. With 6 bases removed from V and 2 bases from J, the gap between germline ends came to 24 bases. Written as DNA, the CDR3 is TGCGCCAGCAAGCTTTGGGTCGGGGGGCAGGAGGCCTACAATGAGCAGTTCTTC. It codes for CASKLWVGGQEAYNEQFF. The whole variable domain, filled in from reference TRBV5-1 and TRBJ2-1, reads KAGVTQTPRYLIKTRGQQVTLSCSPISGHRSVSWYQQTPGQGLQFLFEYFSETQRNKGNFPGRFSGRQFSNSRSEMNVSTLELGDSALYLCASKLWVGGQEAYNEQFFGPGTRLTVL.

Notes on this clone: A junction boundary mismatches the germline segment, possibly from a read error. The chain couples TRBV7-9 to TRBJ2-5; D ambiguous. The CDR3 has 11 amino acids. Germline V lookup: CDR1 SEHNR, CDR2 FQNEAQ (reference sequence). The CDR3 sequence is CASSFLESQYF. CDR3 nucleotides: TGTGCCAGCAGCTTTCTCGAGAGCCAGTACTTC.

CDR3 DNA: TGCAGTGCTAGTTTACAGGCCGATACGCAGTATTTT. This translates into CSASLQADTQYF. The chain couples TRBV20-1 to TRBJ2-3; a weak D match, TRBD1 (5 bases). V was pared by 3 bases and J by 6 bases, with 10 bases between. The length of the CDR3 is 12 residues. Germline V gene data show CDR1 as DFQATT and CDR2 as SNEGSKA (reference sequence).

The rearrangement joins TRBV9 to TRBJ2-7; TRBD1 might be the D (5 bases). CDR3 length: 15 amino acids. V lost 2 bases to trimming and J lost 6 bases, with 18 bases between them. The germline V gene has CDR1 SGDLS and CDR2 YYNGEE. The chain's CDR3 is CASSVTPGSLSEQYF. The CDR3 DNA reads as TGTGCCAGCAGCGTTACACCAGGGTCATTAAGCGAGCAGTACTTC.

The rearrangement joins TRBV12-5 to TRBJ2-1; 7 bases are a match to TRBD2. The CDR3 spans 17 residues. Germline V CDR1 and CDR2: LGHNT, FRNRAP. V lost 2 bases to trimming and J lost 0 bases; unmatched junction nucleotides: 7. The CDR3 loop reads CASGLSASGRSYNEQFF. In DNA, the CDR3 is TGTGCTAGTGGTTTGTCGGCTAGCGGTCGCTCCTACAATGAGCAGTTCTTC.

The rearrangement uses TRBV28 and TRBJ2-5; TRBD2 aligns across 14 bases. The CDR3 is 15 residues long. CDR1 and CDR2 (germline): MDHEN, SYDVKM. Germline trimming cut 7 bases from V and 5 bases from J; bases unmatched to any gene: 6. CDR3 nucleotides: TGTGCCAGCATGACTAGCGGGAGGGGGCGGGAGACCCAGTACTTC. Translated: CASMTSGRGRETQYF.

V is TRBV30 and J is TRBJ2-5; tentatively, D is TRBD2 (7 bases). The germline V gene encodes CDR1 GTSNPN and CDR2 SVGIG (reference sequence). V was cut by 3 bases and J by 1 base, with 15 bases left in between. This CDR3 has 15 amino acids. The CDR3 spells CAWSGGRGFQETQYF. CDR3 bases: TGTGCCTGGAGCGGGGGGCGGGGGTTCCAAGAGACCCAGTACTTC.

The chain is built from TRBV2 and TRBJ2-5, with D hard to call. The CDR3 is made up of 12 amino acids. Germline V gene sequence: CDR1 SNHLY, CDR2 FYNNEI. Trimming removed 2 bases at V and 5 bases at J, with 6 bases between. The CDR3 DNA sequence: TGTGCCAGCAGTGAAAGAGTGGAGACCCAGTACTTC. Amino acid sequence: CASSERVETQYF.

The chain combines TRBV5-1 with TRBJ2-7, with a possible D match to TRBD1 (6 bases). V lost 4 bases, J lost 6 bases, and 20 bases lay in between. Germline V CDR1 and CDR2: SGHRS, YFSETQ. This CDR3 is 15 amino acids long. The CDR3 DNA reads TGCGCCAGCAGCGCCACAGGGAGTTTACGGTCCGAGCAGTACTTC. Translated, it gives CASSATGSLRSEQYF.

The chain has TRBV21-1 and TRBJ2-7; TRBD1 reflects the table's D call only, with no check against the DNA. TRBV21-1 is described as a pseudogene. The CDR3 consists of 14 residues. The CDR3: CASSKADRENEQYF. The DNA of the CDR3 is TGTGCCAGCAGCAAGGCGGACAGGGAGAACGAGCAGTACTTC.

The V gene is TRBV7-3, the J gene TRBJ2-7; 13 bases fit TRBD2. The CDR3 is 14 amino acids. Germline V CDR1 and CDR2: SGHTA, FQGTGA. J was trimmed by 3 bases and V by 5 bases; bases with no gene match: 1. The CDR3: CASSRTSGSYEQYF. As DNA, the CDR3 is TGTGCCAGCAGCCGGACTAGCGGGAGCTACGAGCAGTACTTC. Complete variable domain (other parts from reference TRBV7-3 and TRBJ2-7): GAGVSQTPSNKVTEKGKYVELRCDPISGHTALYWYRQSLGQGPEFLIYFQGTGAADDSGLPNDRFFAVRPEGSVSTLKIQRTERGDSAVYLCASSRTSGSYEQYFGPGTRLTVT.